These T cell receptor beta chains were read from a single sample in a study of CD8 T cell repertoires and HIV-1 epitope variants. Sequencing used immunoSEQ multiplex PCR; TCRdb keeps in-frame clones, though not all of them. The sample has roughly 5,000 clones; about 67% are singletons. Antigen specificity for these receptors is unknown. Sequenced: cultured CD8+ T cells derived from PBMCs. These receptors originate from a male donor with HIV. Each CDR3 is given with its conserved first and last residue. A D gene is named only where the DNA matches it firmly. The size field is filled for only some rows; it gives once, few, many or a size class.

clone size: .; D gene: TRBD1; V gene: TRBV7-2; J gene: TRBJ2-5; CDR3 protein: CASSFTGGEETQYF; CDR3 DNA: TGTGCCAGCAGCTTCACAGGGGGTGAGGAGACCCAGTACTTC
clone size: .; D gene: .; V gene: TRBV4-3; J gene: TRBJ1-2; CDR3 protein: CASSQGLGTSYGYTF; CDR3 DNA: TGCGCCAGCAGCCAAGGTCTCGGGACTTCCTATGGCTACACCTTC
clone size: .; D gene: .; V gene: TRBV7-9; J gene: TRBJ2-1; CDR3 protein: CASSLGVGAREQFF; CDR3 DNA: TGTGCCAGCAGCTTGGGTGTAGGGGCTCGAGAGCAGTTCTTC
clone size: once; D gene: TRBD2; V gene: TRBV6-1; J gene: TRBJ2-2; CDR3 protein: CASSVLAGGVTGELFF; CDR3 DNA: TGTGCCAGCAGTGTCCTAGCGGGAGGAGTCACCGGGGAGCTGTTTTTT
clone size: .; D gene: TRBD1; V gene: TRBV7-6; J gene: TRBJ1-1; CDR3 protein: CASSSPGTGVISTEAFF; CDR3 DNA: TGTGCCAGCAGTTCCCCCGGGACAGGGGTGATTTCCACTGAAGCTTTCTTT
clone size: .; D gene: TRBD1; V gene: TRBV5-4; J gene: TRBJ2-2; CDR3 protein: CASSSDRGGTGELFF; CDR3 DNA: TGTGCCAGCAGCTCAGACAGGGGGGGCACCGGGGAGCTGTTTTTT
clone size: .; D gene: .; V gene: TRBV5-1; J gene: TRBJ2-7; CDR3 protein: CASSIQGLAASYEQYF; CDR3 DNA: TGCGCCAGCAGCATCCAGGGGCTAGCGGCCTCCTACGAGCAGTACTTC
clone size: .; D gene: TRBD1; V gene: TRBV5-5; J gene: TRBJ1-4; CDR3 protein: CASSGLGQGSNEKLFF; CDR3 DNA: TGTGCCAGCAGCGGGCTGGGACAGGGGTCAAATGAAAAACTGTTTTTT
clone size: .; D gene: .; V gene: TRBV28; J gene: TRBJ2-3; CDR3 protein: CASSGGLRGTDTQYF; CDR3 DNA: TGTGCCAGCAGTGGAGGACTCCGGGGCACAGATACGCAGTATTTT
clone size: .; D gene: .; V gene: TRBV10-3; J gene: TRBJ1-5; CDR3 protein: CAISESLDGEQPQHF; CDR3 DNA: TGTGCCATCAGTGAGTCTTTAGACGGCGAGCAGCCCCAGCATTTT
clone size: .; D gene: .; V gene: TRBV9; J gene: TRBJ2-2; CDR3 protein: CASSVRDRRSTGELFF; CDR3 DNA: TGTGCCAGCAGCGTCAGAGACAGGAGAAGCACCGGGGAGCTGTTTTTT
clone size: .; D gene: TRBD2; V gene: TRBV5-1; J gene: TRBJ2-5; CDR3 protein: CASSLSGTSGGETQYF; CDR3 DNA: TGCGCCAGCAGCTTATCCGGGACTAGCGGGGGTGAGACCCAGTACTTC
clone size: .; D gene: .; V gene: TRBV7-3; J gene: TRBJ1-1; CDR3 protein: CASSLTSGAEAFF; CDR3 DNA: TGTGCCAGCAGCTTAACATCGGGGGCTGAAGCTTTCTTT
clone size: .; D gene: TRBD2; V gene: TRBV27; J gene: TRBJ2-7; CDR3 protein: CASSHGVAGASPYF; CDR3 DNA: TGTGCCAGCAGCCACGGAGTAGCGGGAGCCTCCCCGTACTTC
clone size: .; D gene: .; V gene: TRBV4-1; J gene: TRBJ1-5; CDR3 protein: CASSEEWGLNQPQHF; CDR3 DNA: TGCGCCAGCAGCGAAGAATGGGGATTAAATCAGCCCCAGCATTTT
clone size: .; D gene: .; V gene: TRBV28; J gene: TRBJ1-1; CDR3 protein: CASSFWTADHEAFF; CDR3 DNA: TGTGCCAGCAGTTTTTGGACCGCCGATCATGAAGCTTTCTTT
clone size: .; D gene: .; V gene: TRBV4-3; J gene: TRBJ2-7; CDR3 protein: CASSRILDYEQYF; CDR3 DNA: TGCGCCAGCAGCCGTATACTCGACTACGAGCAGTACTTC
clone size: few; D gene: .; V gene: TRBV4-1; J gene: TRBJ1-1; CDR3 protein: CASSQGWNTEAFF; CDR3 DNA: TGCGCCAGCAGCCAAGGATGGAATACTGAAGCTTTCTTT
clone size: .; D gene: TRBD1; V gene: TRBV11-2; J gene: TRBJ2-7; CDR3 protein: CASSFGTGNEQYF; CDR3 DNA: TGTGCCAGCAGCTTCGGGACAGGGAATGAGCAGTACTTC
clone size: .; D gene: .; V gene: TRBV9; J gene: TRBJ1-3; CDR3 protein: CASSPPGNTIYF; CDR3 DNA: TGTGCCAGCAGCCCCCCCGGAAACACCATATATTTT
clone size: .; D gene: .; V gene: TRBV6-5; J gene: TRBJ2-1; CDR3 protein: CASSPPGPPHNEQFF; CDR3 DNA: TGTGCCAGCAGCCCTCCAGGACCGCCCCACAATGAGCAGTTCTTC
clone size: .; D gene: .; V gene: TRBV19; J gene: TRBJ1-1; CDR3 protein: CASCYRANTEAFF; CDR3 DNA: TGTGCCAGTTGCTACAGGGCCAATACTGAAGCTTTCTTT
clone size: once; D gene: .; V gene: TRBV4-1; J gene: TRBJ2-5; CDR3 protein: CASSQAQGVEETQYF; CDR3 DNA: TGCGCCAGCAGCCAAGCTCAAGGGGTTGAAGAGACCCAGTACTTC
clone size: .; D gene: .; V gene: TRBV27; J gene: TRBJ1-6; CDR3 protein: CASSPRGINSPLHF; CDR3 DNA: TGTGCCAGCAGTCCCCGGGGTATTAATTCACCCCTCCACTTT
clone size: .; D gene: .; V gene: TRBV27; J gene: TRBJ2-1; CDR3 protein: CASGIDRSSYNEQFF; CDR3 DNA: TGTGCCAGCGGGATTGATCGAAGCTCCTACAATGAGCAGTTCTTC
clone size: few; D gene: .; V gene: TRBV5-4; J gene: TRBJ2-2; CDR3 protein: CASSLVDTGELFF; CDR3 DNA: TGTGCCAGCAGCTTGGTCGACACCGGGGAGCTGTTTTTT
clone size: .; D gene: TRBD1; V gene: TRBV28; J gene: TRBJ1-5; CDR3 protein: CASSSIPGQGPYSNQPQHF; CDR3 DNA: TGTGCCAGCAGTTCCATCCCGGGACAGGGACCTTATAGCAATCAGCCCCAGCATTTT
clone size: .; D gene: .; V gene: TRBV5-5; J gene: TRBJ2-1; CDR3 protein: CASSWEESGEQFF; CDR3 DNA: TGTGCCAGCAGCTGGGAAGAGTCTGGGGAGCAGTTCTTC
clone size: .; D gene: TRBD1; V gene: TRBV28; J gene: TRBJ2-7; CDR3 protein: CASNDRVIDEQYF; CDR3 DNA: TGTGCCAGTAATGACAGGGTAATAGACGAGCAGTACTTC
clone size: .; D gene: .; V gene: TRBV9; J gene: TRBJ2-2; CDR3 protein: CASSPGTGGGTGELFF; CDR3 DNA: TGTGCCAGCAGCCCAGGGACTGGAGGGGGTACCGGGGAGCTGTTTTTT
clone size: .; D gene: .; V gene: TRBV28; J gene: TRBJ2-3; CDR3 protein: CATAQLDPASTDTQYF; CDR3 DNA: TGTGCCACCGCCCAACTGGACCCAGCTAGCACAGATACGCAGTATTTT
clone size: .; D gene: .; V gene: TRBV6-5; J gene: TRBJ1-2; CDR3 protein: CASSYGLSDGYTF; CDR3 DNA: TGTGCCAGCAGTTACGGGTTGAGCGATGGCTACACCTTC
clone size: .; D gene: .; V gene: TRBV7-9; J gene: TRBJ2-7; CDR3 protein: CASSPQSSYEQYF; CDR3 DNA: TGTGCCAGCAGCCCACAGAGCTCCTACGAGCAGTACTTC
clone size: .; D gene: .; V gene: TRBV7-9; J gene: TRBJ1-5; CDR3 protein: CASSWENQPQHF; CDR3 DNA: TGTGCCAGCAGCTGGGAAAATCAGCCCCAGCATTTT
clone size: .; D gene: .; V gene: TRBV6-5; J gene: TRBJ1-6; CDR3 protein: CASTVTQGFSPLHF; CDR3 DNA: TGTGCCAGCACCGTGACGCAGGGATTCTCACCCCTCCACTTT
clone size: .; D gene: TRBD2; V gene: TRBV28; J gene: TRBJ2-1; CDR3 protein: CATKREVSSYNEQFF; CDR3 DNA: TGTGCCACTAAGCGGGAGGTTAGCTCCTACAATGAGCAGTTCTTC
clone size: .; D gene: .; V gene: TRBV19; J gene: TRBJ1-1; CDR3 protein: CASSFAGTGRLEEAFF; CDR3 DNA: TGTGCCAGTAGTTTTGCCGGTACAGGGCGGCTCGAAGAAGCTTTCTTT
clone size: .; D gene: .; V gene: TRBV27; J gene: TRBJ1-2; CDR3 protein: CASGLWGIDYGYTF; CDR3 DNA: TGTGCCAGCGGCCTCTGGGGAATCGACTATGGCTACACCTTC
clone size: few; D gene: .; V gene: TRBV5-4; J gene: TRBJ2-5; CDR3 protein: CASSLAGETQYF; CDR3 DNA: TGTGCCAGCAGCTTGGCGGGGGAGACCCAGTACTTC
clone size: .; D gene: TRBD2; V gene: TRBV28; J gene: TRBJ2-7; CDR3 protein: CASRRPGLGTEQYF; CDR3 DNA: TGTGCCAGCAGAAGACCGGGACTAGGGACCGAGCAGTACTTC
clone size: few; D gene: .; V gene: TRBV14; J gene: TRBJ1-1; CDR3 protein: CASSQTQVQDTEAFF; CDR3 DNA: TGTGCCAGCAGCCAGACACAGGTCCAGGACACTGAAGCTTTCTTT
clone size: .; D gene: TRBD2; V gene: TRBV2; J gene: TRBJ2-2; CDR3 protein: CASSEAHGLAADTGELFF; CDR3 DNA: TGTGCCAGCAGTGAAGCGCACGGGCTAGCGGCGGACACCGGGGAGCTGTTTTTT
clone size: .; D gene: .; V gene: TRBV7-8; J gene: TRBJ2-4; CDR3 protein: CALGEDQNIQYF; CDR3 DNA: TGTGCCTTGGGGGAGGACCAAAACATTCAGTACTTC
clone size: .; D gene: .; V gene: TRBV2; J gene: TRBJ2-2; CDR3 protein: CASDQGGELFF; CDR3 DNA: TGTGCCAGCGACCAAGGCGGGGAGCTGTTTTTT
clone size: .; D gene: .; V gene: TRBV5-1; J gene: TRBJ2-1; CDR3 protein: CASIQNNEQFF; CDR3 DNA: TGCGCCAGCATCCAAAACAATGAGCAGTTCTTC
clone size: .; D gene: .; V gene: TRBV6-1; J gene: TRBJ1-5; CDR3 protein: CASSDMGLYNNQPQHF; CDR3 DNA: TGTGCCAGCAGTGATATGGGGTTGTATAACAATCAGCCCCAGCATTTT
clone size: few; D gene: .; V gene: TRBV6-5; J gene: TRBJ2-7; CDR3 protein: CASSYMSSYEQYF; CDR3 DNA: TGTGCCAGCAGTTACATGAGCTCCTACGAGCAGTACTTC
clone size: .; D gene: .; V gene: TRBV6-4; J gene: TRBJ1-6; CDR3 protein: CASKNGAGLNYNSPLHF; CDR3 DNA: TGTGCCAGCAAAAACGGTGCAGGGCTAAACTATAATTCACCCCTCCACTTT
clone size: .; D gene: .; V gene: TRBV28; J gene: TRBJ1-1; CDR3 protein: CASSAYREDRRAEAFF; CDR3 DNA: TGTGCCAGCAGTGCCTACAGGGAAGACCGCCGAGCTGAAGCTTTCTTT
clone size: .; D gene: TRBD1; V gene: TRBV11-2; J gene: TRBJ2-7; CDR3 protein: CASTTGTGSHEQYF; CDR3 DNA: TGTGCCAGCACCACCGGGACAGGGTCCCACGAGCAGTACTTC
clone size: .; D gene: .; V gene: TRBV5-4; J gene: TRBJ1-1; CDR3 protein: CASSLEAGLNTEAFF; CDR3 DNA: TGTGCCAGCAGCCTGGAGGCAGGGCTGAACACTGAAGCTTTCTTT